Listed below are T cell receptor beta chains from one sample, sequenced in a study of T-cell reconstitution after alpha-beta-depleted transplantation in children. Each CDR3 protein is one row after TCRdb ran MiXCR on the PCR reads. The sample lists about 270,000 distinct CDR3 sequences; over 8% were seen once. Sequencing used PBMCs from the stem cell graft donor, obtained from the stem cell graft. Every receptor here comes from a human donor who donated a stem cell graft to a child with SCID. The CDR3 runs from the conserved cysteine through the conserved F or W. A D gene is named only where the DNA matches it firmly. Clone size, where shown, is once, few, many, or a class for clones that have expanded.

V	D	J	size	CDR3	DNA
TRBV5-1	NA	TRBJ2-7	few	CASSFTMGNDEQYF	TGCGCCAGCAGCTTTACCATGGGGAACGACGAGCAGTACTTC
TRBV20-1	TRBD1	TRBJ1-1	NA	CSARGDRGIEAFF	TGCAGTGCTAGGGGGGACAGGGGTATTGAAGCTTTCTTT
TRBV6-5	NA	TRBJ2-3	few	CASSYSSGGRLDTQYF	TGTGCCAGCAGTTACTCGTCCGGGGGGCGGCTAGATACGCAGTATTTT
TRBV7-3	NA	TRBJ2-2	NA	CASGPSNTVELFF	TGTGCCAGCGGACCCTCGAACACCGTGGAGCTGTTTTTT
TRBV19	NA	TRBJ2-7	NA	CASSGVRDRSYEQYF	TGTGCCAGTAGTGGGGTCCGGGACCGATCCTACGAGCAGTACTTC
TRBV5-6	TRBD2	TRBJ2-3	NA	CASRGLRAGDTDTQYF	TGTGCCAGCAGGGGACTTCGAGCGGGGGACACAGATACGCAGTATTTT
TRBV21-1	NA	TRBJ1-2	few	CASSKGGADYGYTF	TGTGCCAGCAGCAAAGGGGGCGCGGACTATGGCTACACCTTC
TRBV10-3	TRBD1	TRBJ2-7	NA	CAISEGTGAYEQYF	TGTGCCATCAGTGAGGGGACAGGGGCCTACGAGCAGTACTTC
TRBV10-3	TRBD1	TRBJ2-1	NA	CAISAGTGGKAGEYEQFF	TGTGCCATCAGTGCCGGGACAGGGGGCAAGGCCGGGGAGTATGAGCAGTTCTTC
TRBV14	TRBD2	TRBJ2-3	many	CASSQTSRDYSTDTQYF	TGTGCCAGCAGCCAAACCTCACGGGACTACAGCACAGATACGCAGTATTTT
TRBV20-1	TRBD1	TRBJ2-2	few	CSARDRTGNTGELFF	TGCAGTGCTAGAGATAGGACAGGAAACACCGGGGAGCTGTTTTTT